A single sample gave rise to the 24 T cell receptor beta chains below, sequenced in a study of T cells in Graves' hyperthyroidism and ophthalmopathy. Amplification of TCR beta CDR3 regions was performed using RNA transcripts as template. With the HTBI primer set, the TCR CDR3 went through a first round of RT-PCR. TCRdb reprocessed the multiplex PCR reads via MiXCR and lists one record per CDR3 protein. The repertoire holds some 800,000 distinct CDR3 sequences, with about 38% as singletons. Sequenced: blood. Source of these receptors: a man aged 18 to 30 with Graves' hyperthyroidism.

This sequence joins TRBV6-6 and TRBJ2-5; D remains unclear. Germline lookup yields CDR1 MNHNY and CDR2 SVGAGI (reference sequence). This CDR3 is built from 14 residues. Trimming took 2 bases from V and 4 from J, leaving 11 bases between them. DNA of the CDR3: TGTGCCAGCAGTTACCGGGCTAGATTAGAGACCCAGTACTTC. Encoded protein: CASSYRARLETQYF.

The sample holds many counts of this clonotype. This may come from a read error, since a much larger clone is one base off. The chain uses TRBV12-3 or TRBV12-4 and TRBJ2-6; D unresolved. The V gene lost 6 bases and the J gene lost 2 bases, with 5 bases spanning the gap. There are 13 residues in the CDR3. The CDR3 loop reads CASRLAGANVLTF. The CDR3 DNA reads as TGTGCCAGCAGGCTAGCTGGGGCCAACGTCCTGACTTTC.

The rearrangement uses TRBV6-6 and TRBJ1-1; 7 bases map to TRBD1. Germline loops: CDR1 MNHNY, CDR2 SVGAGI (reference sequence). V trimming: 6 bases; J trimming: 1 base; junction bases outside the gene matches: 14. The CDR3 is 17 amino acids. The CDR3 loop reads CASSLWVGGRANTEAFF. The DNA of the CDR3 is TGTGCCAGCAGCCTTTGGGTAGGGGGCAGGGCGAACACTGAAGCTTTCTTT.

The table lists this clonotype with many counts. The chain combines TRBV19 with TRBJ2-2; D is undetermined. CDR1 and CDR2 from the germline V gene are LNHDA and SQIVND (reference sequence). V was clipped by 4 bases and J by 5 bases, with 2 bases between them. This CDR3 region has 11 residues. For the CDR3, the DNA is TGTGCCAGTAGTACTACCGGGGAGCTGTTTTTT. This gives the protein CASSTTGELFF.

The CDR3 reads CASSQDREWNTEAFF. In nucleotides, the CDR3 is TGCGCCAGCAGCCAGGACAGGGAGTGGAACACTGAAGCTTTCTTT. The V call is TRBV4-1, the J call TRBJ1-1; 8 nucleotides line up with TRBD1. Looked up from germline, CDR1 is MGHRA and CDR2 is YSYEKL. The CDR3 extends over 15 amino acids. V dropped 3 bases and J dropped 1; count of bases not matched to a gene: 4.

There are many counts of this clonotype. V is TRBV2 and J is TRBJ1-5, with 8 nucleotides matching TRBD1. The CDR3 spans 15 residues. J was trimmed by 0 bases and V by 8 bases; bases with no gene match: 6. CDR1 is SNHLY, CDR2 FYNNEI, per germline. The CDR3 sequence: CASGWDRNSNQPQHF. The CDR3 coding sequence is TGTGCCAGCGGATGGGACAGGAATAGCAATCAGCCCCAGCATTTT.

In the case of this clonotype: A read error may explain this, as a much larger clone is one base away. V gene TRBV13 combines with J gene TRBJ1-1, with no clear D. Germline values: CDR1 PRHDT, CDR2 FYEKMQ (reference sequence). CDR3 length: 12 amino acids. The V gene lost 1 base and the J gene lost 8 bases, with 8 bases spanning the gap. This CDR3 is CASSLAVREAFF. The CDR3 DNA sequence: TGTGCCAGCAGCTTAGCGGTCAGAGAAGCTTTCTTT.

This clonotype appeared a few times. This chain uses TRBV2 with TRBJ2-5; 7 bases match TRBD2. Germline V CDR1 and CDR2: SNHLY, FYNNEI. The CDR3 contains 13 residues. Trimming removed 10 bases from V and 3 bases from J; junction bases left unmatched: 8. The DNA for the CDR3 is TGTGCCACCAAATTGCTAGCGGAAGAGACCCAGTACTTC. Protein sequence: CATKLLAEETQYF.

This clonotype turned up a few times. CDR3: CSAISPNQGNTIYF. The DNA for the CDR3 is TGCAGTGCTATCTCCCCAAACCAGGGAAACACCATATATTTT. This chain uses TRBV20-1 with TRBJ1-3; D gene uncertain. This CDR3 spans 14 amino acids. Per germline, CDR1 DFQATT and CDR2 SNEGSKA (reference sequence). V dropped 4 bases and J dropped 4 bases, with 14 bases sitting between them.

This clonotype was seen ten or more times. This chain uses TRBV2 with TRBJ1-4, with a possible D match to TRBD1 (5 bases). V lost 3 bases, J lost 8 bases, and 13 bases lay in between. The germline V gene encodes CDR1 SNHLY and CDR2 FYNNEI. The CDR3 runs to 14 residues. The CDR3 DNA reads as TGTGCCAGCAGTGACGGCAGGGCCCCCGAAAAACTGTTTTTT. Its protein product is CASSDGRAPEKLFF.

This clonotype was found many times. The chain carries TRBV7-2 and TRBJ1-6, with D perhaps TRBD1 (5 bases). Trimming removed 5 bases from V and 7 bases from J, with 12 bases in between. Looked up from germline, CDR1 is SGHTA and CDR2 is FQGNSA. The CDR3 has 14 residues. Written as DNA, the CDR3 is TGTGCCAGCAGCGATCATGGGGGGAATTCACCCCTCCACTTT. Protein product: CASSDHGGNSPLHF.

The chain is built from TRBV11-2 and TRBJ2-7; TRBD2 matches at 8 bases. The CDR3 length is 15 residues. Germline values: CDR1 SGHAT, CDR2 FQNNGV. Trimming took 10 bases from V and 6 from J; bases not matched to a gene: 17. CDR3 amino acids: CATSPAGTSRFEQYF. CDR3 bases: TGTGCCACCAGTCCAGCCGGGACTAGTAGGTTCGAGCAGTACTTC.

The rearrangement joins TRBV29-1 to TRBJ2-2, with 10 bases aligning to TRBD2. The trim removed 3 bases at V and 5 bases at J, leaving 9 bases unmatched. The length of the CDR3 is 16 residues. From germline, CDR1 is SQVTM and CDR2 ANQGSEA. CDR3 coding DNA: TGCAGCGTTGAGGGCGGCCTAGCGGGAGAGACCGGGGAGCTGTTTTTT. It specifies CSVEGGLAGETGELFF.

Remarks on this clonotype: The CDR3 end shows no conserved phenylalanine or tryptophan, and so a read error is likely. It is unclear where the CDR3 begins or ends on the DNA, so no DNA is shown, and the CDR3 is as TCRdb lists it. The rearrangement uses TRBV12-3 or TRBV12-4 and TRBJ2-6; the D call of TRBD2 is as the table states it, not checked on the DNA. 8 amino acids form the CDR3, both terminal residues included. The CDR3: CASSGTTS.

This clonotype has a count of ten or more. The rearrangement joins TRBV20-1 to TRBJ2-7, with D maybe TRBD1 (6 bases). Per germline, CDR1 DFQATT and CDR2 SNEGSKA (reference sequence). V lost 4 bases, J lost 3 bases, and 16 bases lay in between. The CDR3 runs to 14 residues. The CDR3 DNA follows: TGCAGTGCTACCACCAGGGGTGTCAGCTACGAGCAGTACTTC. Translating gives CSATTRGVSYEQYF.

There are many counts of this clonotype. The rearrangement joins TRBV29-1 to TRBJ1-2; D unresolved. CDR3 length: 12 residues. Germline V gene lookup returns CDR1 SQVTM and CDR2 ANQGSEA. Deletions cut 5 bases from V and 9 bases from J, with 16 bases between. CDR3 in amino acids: CSVSLGLGSYTF. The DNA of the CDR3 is TGCAGCGTTTCGCTCGGGCTCGGGAGCTACACCTTC.

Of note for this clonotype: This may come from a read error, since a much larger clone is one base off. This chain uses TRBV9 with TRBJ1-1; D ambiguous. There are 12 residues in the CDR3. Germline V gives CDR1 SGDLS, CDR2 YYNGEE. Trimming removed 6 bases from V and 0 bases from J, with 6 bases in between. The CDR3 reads CASKDMNTEAFF. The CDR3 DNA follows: TGTGCCAGCAAGGATATGAACACTGAAGCTTTCTTT.

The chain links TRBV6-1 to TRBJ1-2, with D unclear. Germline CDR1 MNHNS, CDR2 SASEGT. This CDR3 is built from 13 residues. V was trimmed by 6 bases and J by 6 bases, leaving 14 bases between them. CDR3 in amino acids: CASSLGRFDGYTF. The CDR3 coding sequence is TGTGCCAGCAGCCTTGGACGGTTTGATGGCTACACCTTC.

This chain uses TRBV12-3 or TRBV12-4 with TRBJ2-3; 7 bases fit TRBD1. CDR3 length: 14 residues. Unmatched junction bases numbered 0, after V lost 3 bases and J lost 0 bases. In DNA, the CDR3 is TGTGCCAGCAGTTTCAGGGGGAGCACAGATACGCAGTATTTT. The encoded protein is CASSFRGSTDTQYF.

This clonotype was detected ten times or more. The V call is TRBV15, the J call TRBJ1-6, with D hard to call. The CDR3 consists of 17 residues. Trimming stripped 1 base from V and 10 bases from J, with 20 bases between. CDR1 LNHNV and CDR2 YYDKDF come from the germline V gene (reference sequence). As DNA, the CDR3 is TGTGCCACCAGCAGAGGGAGAGGGTTAGGGTTGAACTCACCCCTCCACTTT. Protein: CATSRGRGLGLNSPLHF.

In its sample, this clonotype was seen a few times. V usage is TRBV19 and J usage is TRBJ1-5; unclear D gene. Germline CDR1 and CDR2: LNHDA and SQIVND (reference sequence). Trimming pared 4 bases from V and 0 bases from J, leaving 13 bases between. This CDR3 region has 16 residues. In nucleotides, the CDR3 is TGTGCCAGTAGTAGAAATAGGGCAGATAGCAATCAGCCCCAGCATTTT. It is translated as CASSRNRADSNQPQHF.

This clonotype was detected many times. The CDR3 DNA is TGCAGTGCCGGCTCCGGGACAGGGCCCACCACCTTC. Encoded protein: CSAGSGTGPTTF. The J gene is TRBJ1-2, the V gene TRBV20-1; 9 nucleotides agree with TRBD1. The CDR3 has 12 residues. V lost 6 bases to trimming and J lost 13 bases; unmatched junction nucleotides: 12. Per germline, CDR1 DFQATT and CDR2 SNEGSKA (reference sequence).

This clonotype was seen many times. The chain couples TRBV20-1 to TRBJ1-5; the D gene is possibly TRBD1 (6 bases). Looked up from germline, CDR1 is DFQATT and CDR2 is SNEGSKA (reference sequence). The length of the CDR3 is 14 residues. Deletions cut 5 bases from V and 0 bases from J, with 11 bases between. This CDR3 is CSAGTYHSNQPQHF. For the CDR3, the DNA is TGCAGTGCTGGGACATACCATAGCAATCAGCCCCAGCATTTT.

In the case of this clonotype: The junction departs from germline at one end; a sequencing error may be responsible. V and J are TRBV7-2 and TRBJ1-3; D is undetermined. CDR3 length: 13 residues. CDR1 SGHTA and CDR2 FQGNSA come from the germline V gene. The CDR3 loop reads CASSYTSGSTIYF. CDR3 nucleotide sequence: TGTGCCAGCAGTTATACCTCTGGAAGCACCATATATTTT.